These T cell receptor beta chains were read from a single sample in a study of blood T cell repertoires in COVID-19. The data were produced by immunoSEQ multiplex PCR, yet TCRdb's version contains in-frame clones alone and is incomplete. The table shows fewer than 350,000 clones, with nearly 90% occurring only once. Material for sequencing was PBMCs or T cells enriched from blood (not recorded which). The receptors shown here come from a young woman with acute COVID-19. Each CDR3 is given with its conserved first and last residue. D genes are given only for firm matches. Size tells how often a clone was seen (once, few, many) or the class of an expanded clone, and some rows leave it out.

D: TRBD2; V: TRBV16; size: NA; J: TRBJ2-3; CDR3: CASSQANGRADISTDTQYF; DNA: TGTGCCAGCAGCCAAGCCAACGGGAGGGCCGATATTAGCACAGATACGCAGTATTTT
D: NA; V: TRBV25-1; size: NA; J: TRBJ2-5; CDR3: CASSEFHLTWETQYF; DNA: TGTGCCAGCAGTGAGTTCCATCTGACTTGGGAGACCCAGTACTTC
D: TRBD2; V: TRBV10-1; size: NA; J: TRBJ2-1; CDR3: CASSEISGRTYNEQFF; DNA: TGCGCCAGCAGTGAGATTAGCGGGAGGACCTACAATGAGCAGTTCTTC
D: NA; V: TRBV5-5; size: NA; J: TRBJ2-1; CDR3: CASSLKRVAGPNEQFF; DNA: TGTGCCAGCAGCTTGAAGAGGGTGGCGGGACCGAATGAGCAGTTCTTC
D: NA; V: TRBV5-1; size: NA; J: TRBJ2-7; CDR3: CASSLGQGRIDYEQYF; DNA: TGCGCCAGCAGCTTGGGCCAGGGGCGAATAGACTACGAGCAGTACTTC
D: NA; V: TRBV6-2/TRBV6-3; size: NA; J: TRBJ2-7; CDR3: CASSYTGHTYEQYF; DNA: TGTGCCAGCAGTTACACGGGACACACCTACGAGCAGTACTTC
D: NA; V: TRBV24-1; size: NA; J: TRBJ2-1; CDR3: CATSDLGDNEQFF; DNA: TGTGCCACCAGTGATCTAGGGGATAATGAGCAGTTCTTC
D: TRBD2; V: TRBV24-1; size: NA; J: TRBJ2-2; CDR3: CATSDPNSSGRVGGELFF; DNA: TGTGCCACCAGTGATCCCAATAGTAGCGGGCGTGTGGGCGGGGAGCTGTTTTTT
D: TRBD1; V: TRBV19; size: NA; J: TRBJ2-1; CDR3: CASSMLGTARYEQFF; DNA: TGTGCCAGTAGTATGCTGGGGACAGCGAGGTACGAGCAGTTCTTC
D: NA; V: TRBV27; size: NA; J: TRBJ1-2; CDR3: CASSPRQGFWYGYTF; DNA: TGTGCCAGCAGTCCCCGGCAGGGATTTTGGTATGGCTACACCTTC
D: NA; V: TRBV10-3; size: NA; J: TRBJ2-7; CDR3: CAIGDSNEQYF; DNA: TGTGCCATCGGAGACAGCAACGAGCAGTACTTC
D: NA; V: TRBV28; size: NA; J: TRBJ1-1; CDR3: CASSLGEGTEAFF; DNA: TGTGCCAGCAGTTTAGGGGAGGGCACTGAAGCTTTCTTT
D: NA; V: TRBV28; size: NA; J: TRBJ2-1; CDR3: CASSLTGADNEQFF; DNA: TGTGCCAGCAGTTTAACTGGGGCCGACAATGAGCAGTTCTTC
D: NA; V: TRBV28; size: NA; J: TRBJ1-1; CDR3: CASSQHGKRDTEAFF; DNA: TGTGCCAGCAGTCAACATGGCAAGAGGGACACTGAAGCTTTCTTT
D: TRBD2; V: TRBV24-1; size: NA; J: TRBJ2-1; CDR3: CATSDLTRLGAGGPGNEQFF; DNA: TGTGCCACCAGTGATCTAACACGGCTAGGAGCGGGAGGGCCCGGCAATGAGCAGTTCTTC
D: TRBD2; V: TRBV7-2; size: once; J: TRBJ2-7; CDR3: CASSFIAGGRYEQYF; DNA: TGTGCCAGCAGCTTTATAGCGGGAGGGCGGTACGAGCAGTACTTC
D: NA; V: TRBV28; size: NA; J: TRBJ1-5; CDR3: CASSLSREVDQPQHF; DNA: TGTGCCAGCAGTTTATCCAGGGAGGTAGATCAGCCCCAGCATTTT
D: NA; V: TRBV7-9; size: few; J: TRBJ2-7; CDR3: CASSFWGDSYEQYF; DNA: TGTGCCAGCAGCTTTTGGGGGGATTCCTACGAGCAGTACTTC
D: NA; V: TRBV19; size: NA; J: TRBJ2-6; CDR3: CASSIGFTGANVLTF; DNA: TGTGCCAGTAGTATAGGTTTCACTGGGGCCAACGTCCTGACTTTC
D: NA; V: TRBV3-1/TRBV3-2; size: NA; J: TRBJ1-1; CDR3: CASSQGTATMNTEAFF; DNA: TGTGCCAGCAGCCAAGGGACAGCTACCATGAACACTGAAGCTTTCTTT
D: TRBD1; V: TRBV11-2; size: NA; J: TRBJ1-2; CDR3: CASSSNGGQRYTF; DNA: TGTGCCAGCAGCTCAAACGGGGGACAGCGCTACACCTTC
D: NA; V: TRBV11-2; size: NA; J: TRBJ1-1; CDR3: CASLPLGVGVNTEAFF; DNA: TGTGCCAGCCTCCCCCTAGGTGTAGGGGTGAACACTGAAGCTTTCTTT
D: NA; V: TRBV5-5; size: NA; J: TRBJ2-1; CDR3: CASSPVAGSSYNEQFF; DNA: TGTGCCAGCAGCCCCGTTGCCGGGAGTTCCTACAATGAGCAGTTCTTC
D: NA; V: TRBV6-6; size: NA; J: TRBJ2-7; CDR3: CASMNGISYEQYF; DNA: TGTGCCAGCATGAACGGGATCTCGTACGAGCAGTACTTC